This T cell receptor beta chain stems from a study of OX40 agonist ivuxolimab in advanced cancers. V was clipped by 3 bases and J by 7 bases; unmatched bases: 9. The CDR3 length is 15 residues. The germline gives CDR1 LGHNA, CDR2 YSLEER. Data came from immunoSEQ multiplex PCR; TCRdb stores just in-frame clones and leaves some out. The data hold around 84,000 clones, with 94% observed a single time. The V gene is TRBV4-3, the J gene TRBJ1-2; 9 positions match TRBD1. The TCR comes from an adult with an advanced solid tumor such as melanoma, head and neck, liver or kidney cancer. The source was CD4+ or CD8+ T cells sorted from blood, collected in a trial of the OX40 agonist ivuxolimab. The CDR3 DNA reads TGCGCCAGCAGCCAGGCGCGGACAGGGGTGGCTGGCTACACCTTC. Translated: CASSQARTGVAGYTF.